These T cell receptor beta chains were read from a single sample in a study of T-cell memory formation after mild COVID-19. A single record per CDR3 protein comes from TCRdb applying MiXCR to the 5' RACE reads. The table lists 300,000 or so distinct CDR3 sequences, around 15% of them singletons. The source material was PBMCs or a T cell subset sorted from them (not recorded which). Receptors originate from a man in his late teens or twenties who had mild COVID-19 (a few samples of this study predate the infection). Cell type and time point are not known. CDR3s include the opening cysteine and the closing phenylalanine or tryptophan. Fields, in order: D gene, V gene, J gene, clone size, CDR3 DNA, CDR3 protein. D genes are given only for firm matches. The size field is filled for only some rows; it gives once, few, many or a size class.

>-|TRBV7-9|TRBJ1-3|few
TGTGCCAGCAGCCCGACCGTTTACTCTGGAAACACCATATATTTT
CASSPTVYSGNTIYF
>TRBD1|TRBV20-1|TRBJ1-1|-
TGCAGTGCGGGGGGACAGGGCAAAGCTTTCTTT
CSAGGQGKAFF
>-|TRBV5-4|TRBJ2-5|many
TGCGCCAGCAGCTTGGGGAGGCAAGAGACCCAGTACTTC
CASSLGRQETQYF
>TRBD1|TRBV12-3/TRBV12-4|TRBJ2-7|-
TGTGCCAGCAGGTGGGGGACAGGCGACTACGAGCAGTACTTC
CASRWGTGDYEQYF
>-|TRBV6-1|TRBJ1-1|-
TGTGCCAGCAGTGCTTACAGGCGGGGGAACACTGAAGCTTTCTTT
CASSAYRRGNTEAFF
>TRBD1|TRBV12-3/TRBV12-4|TRBJ1-5|few
TGTGCCAGCAGTCCCCAGGGGGTCGAACAGCCCCAGCATTTT
CASSPQGVEQPQHF
>TRBD2|TRBV6-5|TRBJ2-5|few
TGTGCCAGCAGCTCCACTAGCGGGGGGGCGGGTAGAGAAGAAGAGACCCAGTACTTC
CASSSTSGGAGREEETQYF
>TRBD1|TRBV5-1|TRBJ1-4|-
TGCGCCAGCAGTCGGGACAGGGGGAAAGGTGAAAAACTGTTTTTT
CASSRDRGKGEKLFF
>-|TRBV9|TRBJ2-1|-
TGTGCCAGCGGGCTCACAGCCTCCTACAATGAGCAGTTCTTC
CASGLTASYNEQFF
>-|TRBV18|TRBJ1-5|-
TGTGCCAGCTCACCCGAGGCGGGCCAGCCCCAGCATTTT
CASSPEAGQPQHF
>-|TRBV4-3|TRBJ2-5|many
TGCGCCAGCAGCCAACTCCAGGGTACTCAAGAGACCCAGTACTTC
CASSQLQGTQETQYF
>-|TRBV4-3|TRBJ2-7|-
TGCGCCAGCAGCCAAGGACAGAACGAGCAGTACTTC
CASSQGQNEQYF
>-|TRBV10-3|TRBJ1-2|few
TGTGCCATCGGGGCCAATGCAGGCTATGGCTACACCTTC
CAIGANAGYGYTF
>-|TRBV5-1|TRBJ2-3|-
TGCGCCAGCAGCCAAGGATCTCGCACAGATACGCAGTATTTT
CASSQGSRTDTQYF
>TRBD2|TRBV6-6|TRBJ2-1|-
TGTGCCAGCAGTTACTCCGAGGGCGGGGGGAATGAGCAGTTCTTC
CASSYSEGGGNEQFF
>-|TRBV7-9|TRBJ1-1|many
TGTGCCAGCAGGACCAATATGGGCACTGAAGCTTTCTTT
CASRTNMGTEAFF
>-|TRBV19|TRBJ1-1|-
TGTGCCAGTAGTATTCGACGGCTAACTGAAGCTTTCTTT
CASSIRRLTEAFF
>-|TRBV6-2/TRBV6-3|TRBJ2-5|-
TGTGCCAGCGCCCTATGGGAGACCCAGTACTTC
CASALWETQYF
>-|TRBV14|TRBJ2-7|-
TGTGCCAGCAGCCAAGCCCACTTCGGTTCCTACGAGCAGTACTTC
CASSQAHFGSYEQYF
>-|TRBV3-1|TRBJ2-7|-
TGTGCCAGCAGCACCCGCTTGGGGGGCTACTTCTACGAGCAGTACTTC
CASSTRLGGYFYEQYF
>TRBD1|TRBV5-5|TRBJ1-2|-
TGTGCCAGCAGCTCCTTGGGACAGGGGACTGGCTACACCTTC
CASSSLGQGTGYTF
>TRBD1|TRBV7-2|TRBJ2-6|-
TGTGCCAGCAGCTCCCGGACAGGGACTGGGGCCAACGTCCTGACTTTC
CASSSRTGTGANVLTF
>-|TRBV7-2|TRBJ1-3|few
TGTGCCAGCAGCTTATTCGCGAGCTCTGGAAACACCATATATTTT
CASSLFASSGNTIYF
>-|TRBV7-2|TRBJ1-3|-
TGTGCCAGCAGCTTTGACAGACTCTCTGGAAACACCATATATTTT
CASSFDRLSGNTIYF
>-|TRBV7-2|TRBJ1-5|few
TGTGCCAGCAGCTTAGGGTCGGGACAGCCCCAGCATTTT
CASSLGSGQPQHF